The 31 T cell receptor beta chains below were found in one sample sequenced in a study of shared clonotypes between healthy human individuals. TCRdb's copy holds only in-frame clones and misses some; the assay was immunoSEQ multiplex PCR. In the table there are about 330,000 clones, more than 75% of which are singletons. Sequencing was performed on memory CD8+ T cells sorted from blood. Subset described: CD45RO+ cells pooled with CCR7-negative TemRA cells. The source of these receptors is a man in his late teens or twenties in good health.

This clone appeared a few times. CDR3 amino acids: CASSLEPGLGLDTQYF. For the CDR3, the DNA is TGCGCCAGCAGCTTGGAACCGGGACTAGGATTAGATACGCAGTATTTT. The chain employs TRBV5-1 and TRBJ2-3; 8 bases fit TRBD2. V was clipped by 0 bases and J by 5 bases; unmatched bases: 8. Germline V gives CDR1 SGHRS, CDR2 YFSETQ. The CDR3 extends over 16 amino acids.

CDR3 protein: CASSQSLTGQGSYGYTF. CDR3 coding DNA: TGCGCCAGCAGTCAATCTTTGACGGGACAGGGGTCCTATGGCTACACCTTC. The chain joins TRBV23-1 to TRBJ1-2; TRBD1 matches at 10 bases. TRBV23-1 is recorded as an ORF, its role being uncertain. The CDR3 has 17 residues. The ends lost 0 bases at V and 4 bases at J; junction bases unmatched: 8.

This clone is a singleton in its sample. The J gene is TRBJ2-3, the V gene TRBV6-5; D is possibly TRBD1 (5 bases). This CDR3 has 13 residues. Germline CDR1 is MNHEY and CDR2 is SVGAGI. Trimming took 6 bases from V and 4 from J, leaving 11 bases between them. The chain's CDR3 is CASSLAGPDTQYF. As DNA, the CDR3 is TGTGCCAGCAGCCTGGCAGGGCCAGATACGCAGTATTTT.

The chain employs TRBV4-1 and TRBJ2-7; D call uncertain. This CDR3 spans 14 amino acids. Germline V gives CDR1 MGHRA, CDR2 YSYEKL. The germline V and J ends were trimmed by 1 base and 0 bases, with 7 bases remaining between them. CDR3 nucleotides: TGCGCCAGCAGCCAAGGGACGGACTCCTACGAGCAGTACTTC. Translation: CASSQGTDSYEQYF.

V and J are TRBV14 and TRBJ2-5, with D possibly TRBD1 on 5 matching bases. CDR1 is SGHDN and CDR2 is FVKESK in the germline V gene. The CDR3 has 16 amino acids. The V gene lost 1 base and the J gene lost 1 base, with 13 bases spanning the gap. CDR3 in DNA: TGTGCCAGCAGCCAAGGAACGAAGGGGCCCCAAGAGACCCAGTACTTC. This gives the protein CASSQGTKGPQETQYF.

The chain recombines TRBV6-1 with TRBJ2-7; TRBD2 is a possible D gene (5 bases). CDR1 is MNHNS, CDR2 SASEGT, per germline. The V end lost 2 bases, the J end lost 2 bases, and 10 bases lay between the germline ends. The CDR3 length is 14 residues. CDR3: CASSEMGSPYEQYF. The CDR3 nucleotides read TGTGCCAGCAGTGAAATGGGGAGCCCCTACGAGCAGTACTTC.

The chain carries TRBV6-1 and TRBJ2-7; 7 bases map to TRBD2. V trimming: 3 bases; J trimming: 4 bases; junction bases outside the gene matches: 12. This CDR3 has 16 amino acids. Germline V lookup: CDR1 MNHNS, CDR2 SASEGT. The CDR3 region is CASSDEFGLVSYEQYF. The CDR3 DNA reads TGTGCCAGCAGTGATGAGTTTGGACTAGTATCGTACGAGCAGTACTTC.

This chain uses TRBV11-2 with TRBJ2-2; D unresolved. V lost 1 base and J lost 6, with 12 bases in between. Germline lookup yields CDR1 SGHAT and CDR2 FQNNGV. There are 15 residues in the CDR3. The CDR3 DNA follows: TGTGCCAGCAGCTTAGGACCATTGATGTCCGGGGAGCTGTTTTTT. It yields the protein CASSLGPLMSGELFF.

The table lists this clone with a count of one. An end of the junction does not agree with germline; a read error may underlie this. The chain carries TRBV11-2 and TRBJ2-1; a possible D gene is TRBD1 (5 bases). The germline gives CDR1 SGHAT, CDR2 FQNNGV. The length of the CDR3 is 12 residues. CDR3 amino acids: CASRLGVHEQFF. The CDR3 bases are TGTGCCAGCAGATTAGGGGTACATGAGCAGTTCTTC.

CDR3 coding DNA: TGTGCCAGCAGTCCCCTCGACCTCCGGCAGCCCCAGCATTTT. It yields the protein CASSPLDLRQPQHF. The V call is TRBV28, the J call TRBJ1-5, with no clear D. Trimming took 5 bases from V and 7 from J, leaving 15 bases between them. The CDR3 extends over 14 amino acids. Germline CDR1 MDHEN, CDR2 SYDVKM.

This chain connects TRBV4-1 to TRBJ2-7; D is unclear. The CDR3 totals 14 residues. Germline V gives CDR1 MGHRA, CDR2 YSYEKL. V lost 1 base and J lost 3, with 10 bases in between. The CDR3 sequence: CASSQVVGNYEQYF. CDR3 sequence (DNA): TGCGCCAGCAGCCAAGTAGTGGGTAACTACGAGCAGTACTTC.

This clone was detected once. V and J are TRBV7-8 and TRBJ1-2; 10 nucleotides agree with TRBD1. Germline CDR1 and CDR2: SGHVS and FQNEAQ. The trim removed 4 bases at V and 4 bases at J, leaving 12 bases unmatched. The CDR3 runs 17 residues. CDR3 amino acids: CASSSDQDRGRSYGYTF. DNA for the CDR3: TGTGCCAGCAGCTCTGACCAAGACAGGGGGCGGAGCTATGGCTACACCTTC.

The J gene is TRBJ2-3, the V gene TRBV30; 7 bases align to TRBD2. The V gene end was trimmed by 0 bases and the J gene end by 0 bases; junction bases not matched to a gene: 6. The germline V gene has CDR1 GTSNPN and CDR2 SVGIG (reference sequence). CDR3 length equals 16 residues. The CDR3 spells CAWSVLVAGSTDTQYF. The CDR3 nucleotides are TGTGCCTGGAGTGTACTGGTAGCGGGTAGCACAGATACGCAGTATTTT. Drawing the rest from reference TRBV30 and TRBJ2-3, the complete variable domain is SQTIHQWPATLVQPVGSPLSLECTVEGTSNPNLYWYRQAAGRGLQLLFYSVGIGQISSEVPQNLSASRPQDRQFILSSKKLLLSDSGFYLCAWSVLVAGSTDTQYFGPGTRLTVL.

Concerning this clone: Other DNA sequences in the sample encode the same CDR3. This chain connects TRBV28 to TRBJ2-7; a weak D match, TRBD1 (6 bases). Per the germline V gene, CDR1 is MDHEN and CDR2 is SYDVKM. The CDR3 contains 14 residues. Trimming removed 1 base from V and 4 bases from J, with 11 bases in between. The CDR3 loop is CASSLSGGGYEQYF. The DNA for the CDR3 is TGTGCCAGCAGTTTATCTGGGGGCGGGTACGAGCAGTACTTC. The complete variable domain, with remaining parts taken from reference TRBV28 and TRBJ2-7, reads DVKVTQSSRYLVKRTGEKVFLECVQDMDHENMFWYRQDPGLGLRLIYFSYDVKMKEKGDIPEGYSVSREKKERFSLILESASTNQTSMYLCASSLSGGGYEQYFGPGTRLTVT.

V and J are TRBV19 and TRBJ2-7, with TRBD1 matching 8 bases. With 4 bases clipped from V and 4 bases from J, the junction kept 6 bases outside the gene matches. The CDR3 loop spans 14 amino acids. Germline CDR1 reads LNHDA; CDR2 reads SQIVND (reference sequence). CDR3 protein: CASSTGQGWYEQYF. In DNA, the CDR3 is TGTGCCAGTAGTACCGGACAGGGATGGTACGAGCAGTACTTC. Filled out from reference TRBV19 and TRBJ2-7, the complete variable domain reads DGGITQSPKYLFRKEGQNVTLSCEQNLNHDAMYWYRQDPGQGLRLIYYSQIVNDFQKGDIAEGYSVSREKKESFPLTVTSAQKNPTAFYLCASSTGQGWYEQYFGPGTRLTVT.

The chain combines TRBV4-3 with TRBJ2-6; no clear D gene. Germline-derived CDR1 and CDR2 are LGHNA and YSLEER. CDR3 size: 16 residues. The V end lost 1 base, the J end lost 2 bases, and 9 bases lay between the germline ends. The CDR3 sequence: CASSQAISPGANVLTF. The CDR3 DNA is TGCGCCAGCAGCCAAGCGATTTCCCCTGGGGCCAACGTCCTGACTTTC.

The chain is built from TRBV5-4 and TRBJ1-1, with D possibly TRBD1 on 5 matching bases. The V gene lost 1 base and the J gene lost 7 bases, with 20 bases spanning the gap. The CDR3 totals 16 residues. Germline loops: CDR1 SGHNT, CDR2 YYREEE (reference sequence). Written as DNA, the CDR3 is TGTGCCAGCAGCTTGTATACGGCAGGAGGGGCCTTTGAAGCTTTCTTT. Its translation: CASSLYTAGGAFEAFF. Full variable domain (rest looked up from reference TRBV5-4 and TRBJ1-1): ETGVTQSPTHLIKTRGQQVTLRCSSQSGHNTVSWYQQALGQGPQFIFQYYREEENGRGNFPPRFSGLQFPNYSSELNVNALELDDSALYLCASSLYTAGGAFEAFFGQGTRLTVV.

The chain joins TRBV7-2 to TRBJ1-1; D not certain. CDR1 is SGHTA, CDR2 FQGNSA, per germline. V gave up 3 bases and J gave up 4 bases, with 9 bases separating them. The CDR3 covers 13 residues. The CDR3 loop is CASSFWEGTEAFF. The CDR3 nucleotides read TGTGCCAGCAGCTTCTGGGAGGGCACTGAAGCTTTCTTT.

This rearrangement joins TRBV7-9 to TRBJ1-1; 9 positions agree with TRBD1. CDR3 length equals 14 residues. Trimming removed 0 bases from V and 6 bases from J; junction bases left unmatched: 2. Germline V lookup: CDR1 SEHNR, CDR2 FQNEAQ (reference sequence). This CDR3 reads CASSLARDRAEAFF. CDR3 DNA: TGTGCCAGCAGCTTAGCCCGGGACAGGGCTGAAGCTTTCTTT.

The rearrangement links TRBV4-1 to TRBJ1-1; weak D call: TRBD1 (5 bases). CDR3 size: 15 residues. CDR1 is MGHRA, CDR2 YSYEKL, per germline. The V and J ends lost 3 bases and 0 bases respectively, with 11 bases between them. This chain's CDR3 is CASSHWDYMNTEAFF. CDR3 bases: TGCGCCAGCAGCCACTGGGACTACATGAACACTGAAGCTTTCTTT.

The J gene is TRBJ2-5, the V gene TRBV6-6; TRBD1 aligns across 7 bases. Trimming cost V 2 bases and J 5 bases; bases outside gene matches: 5. Germline CDR1 and CDR2: MNHNY and SVGAGI (reference sequence). CDR3 length: 14 amino acids. As DNA, the CDR3 is TGTGCCAGCAGTTACCAGACAGGGAAGGAGACCCAGTACTTC. Its protein product is CASSYQTGKETQYF.

In the case of this clone: The germline gene is not matched at one end of the junction; a read error may be the cause. This sequence joins TRBV6-1 and TRBJ1-3; no clear D gene. Germline loops: CDR1 MNHNS, CDR2 SASEGT. The CDR3 covers 15 residues. CDR3 region: CVSRPNGFSGNTIYF. The CDR3 bases are TGTGTCAGCAGGCCTAATGGGTTCTCTGGAAACACCATATATTTT.

The chain couples TRBV27 to TRBJ2-3; D remains ambiguous. The V gene lost 0 bases and the J gene lost 0 bases, with 4 bases spanning the gap. Germline CDR1 reads MNHEY; CDR2 reads SMNVEV (reference sequence). CDR3 length: 14 residues. In nucleotides, the CDR3 is TGTGCCAGCAGTTTATCTTCTAGCACAGATACGCAGTATTTT. This codes for CASSLSSSTDTQYF.

The genes are TRBV19 and TRBJ2-1, with D tentatively TRBD2 (5 bases). Germline CDR1 and CDR2: LNHDA and SQIVND (reference sequence). This CDR3 region has 14 residues. Trimming took 8 bases from V and 3 from J, leaving 14 bases between them. Here the CDR3 reads CASGEGLFYNEQFF. CDR3 in DNA: TGTGCCAGTGGTGAAGGACTCTTCTACAATGAGCAGTTCTTC.

The chain carries TRBV10-2 and TRBJ1-5; TRBD1 matches at 8 bases. Germline values: CDR1 WSHSY, CDR2 SAAADI. The CDR3 totals 15 residues. V was clipped by 6 bases and J by 1 base; unmatched bases: 5. The CDR3 sequence is CASRTGGTSNQPQHF. CDR3 DNA: TGCGCCAGCAGAACAGGGGGAACCAGCAATCAGCCCCAGCATTTT.

V usage is TRBV6-5 and J usage is TRBJ2-7, with TRBD2 as a possible D gene (5 bases). The germline V gene encodes CDR1 MNHEY and CDR2 SVGAGI. CDR3 size: 13 residues. Trimming left V 2 bases short and J 2 bases short, with 7 bases between. Written as DNA, the CDR3 is TGTGCCAGCAGTTACACCGGGACCTACGAGCAGTACTTC. It codes for CASSYTGTYEQYF.

V is TRBV27 and J is TRBJ1-4; D is uncertain. Germline V gene data show CDR1 as MNHEY and CDR2 as SMNVEV (reference sequence). The CDR3 covers 14 residues. Trimming stripped 5 bases from V and 7 bases from J, with 14 bases between. Here the CDR3 DNA reads TGTGCCAGCAGTCCCGTTGGATCGGGTGAAAAACTGTTTTTT. Amino acids: CASSPVGSGEKLFF.

The J gene is TRBJ1-5, the V gene TRBV7-8; 9 positions agree with TRBD1. The CDR3 is 18 amino acids. Unmatched junction bases numbered 8, after V lost 2 bases and J lost 0 bases. Germline values: CDR1 SGHVS, CDR2 FQNEAQ. CDR3: CASSLYGTGPYSNQPQHF. CDR3 sequence (DNA): TGTGCCAGCAGCTTATATGGGACAGGGCCTTATAGCAATCAGCCCCAGCATTTT.

CDR3 region: CASSLDPTQPQHF. The CDR3 nucleotides read TGTGCCAGCAGTCTTGACCCGACTCAGCCCCAGCATTTT. J is TRBJ1-5 and V is TRBV6-6; no definite D call. Germline V lookup: CDR1 MNHNY, CDR2 SVGAGI (reference sequence). Trimming stripped 5 bases from V and 6 bases from J, with 11 bases between. This CDR3 comprises 13 residues.

The chain recombines TRBV27 with TRBJ2-7; D remains unclear. The length of the CDR3 is 14 residues. Trimming shortened V by 6 bases and J by 3 bases, and 15 bases separated the two germline ends. Per the germline V gene, CDR1 is MNHEY and CDR2 is SMNVEV (reference sequence). CDR3 DNA: TGTGCCAGCAGGAAGCAAACGGATTACTACGAGCAGTACTTC. It codes for CASRKQTDYYEQYF.

This clone was observed once. The V gene is TRBV15, the J gene TRBJ2-4; D uncertain. V was clipped by 0 bases and J by 0 bases, with 12 bases between them. The CDR3 loop spans 17 amino acids. The germline gives CDR1 LNHNV, CDR2 YYDKDF (reference sequence). CDR3 in amino acids: CATSRDHGSLAKNIQYF. DNA for the CDR3: TGTGCCACCAGCAGAGATCACGGTAGTCTAGCCAAAAACATTCAGTACTTC.